This entry lists 16 T cell receptor beta chains sequenced from one sample in a study of cytomegalovirus exposure and HLA in healthy donors. Amplification used 60 Vbeta primers and 13 Jbeta primers. Repertoires were generated with immunoSEQ multiplex PCR, while TCRdb's copy carries only in-frame clones and drops some. The specimen's table records approximately 120,000 clones. The sample consisted of PBMCs. These receptors came from a man younger than 30 in good health and CMV-seronegative.

The chain links TRBV10-3 to TRBJ1-2; 7 bases map to TRBD1. The junction had 8 bases not matched to a gene; V was cut back by 6 bases and J by 4 bases. CDR3 length: 14 amino acids. CDR1 and CDR2 from the germline V gene are ENHRY and SYGVKD. The CDR3 loop reads CAISAGTEIYGYTF. DNA for the CDR3: TGTGCCATCAGCGCCGGGACAGAAATCTATGGCTACACCTTC.

This chain joins TRBV6-6 and TRBJ1-1; D remains ambiguous. Germline V gives CDR1 MNHNY, CDR2 SVGAGI (reference sequence). The CDR3 has 12 residues. The germline V and J ends were trimmed by 0 bases and 10 bases, with 9 bases remaining between them. CDR3 region: CASSYSVRGAFF. The CDR3 DNA is TGTGCCAGCAGTTACTCGGTACGGGGAGCTTTCTTT.

The V call is TRBV5-3, the J call TRBJ2-7, with 11 bases fitting TRBD2. TRBV5-3 is classed as an ORF, of uncertain function. Trimming cost V 2 bases and J 6 bases; bases outside gene matches: 19. The CDR3 consists of 19 residues. DNA of the CDR3: TGTGCCAGAAGCTTAAGGGTGACTAGCGGGACTCACTCACACGCCGAGCAGTACTTC. This encodes CARSLRVTSGTHSHAEQYF.

V usage is TRBV28 and J usage is TRBJ1-5; D call uncertain. Trimming stripped 2 bases from V and 2 bases from J, with 10 bases between. The CDR3 has 15 residues. Germline lookup yields CDR1 MDHEN and CDR2 SYDVKM. In DNA, the CDR3 is TGTGCCAGCAGTTTACGGGGTCTCCGCAATCAGCCCCAGCATTTT. It translates to CASSLRGLRNQPQHF.

This CDR3 is CASSPLGTGDEKLFF. The DNA for the CDR3 is TGTGCCAGCTCACCTCTCGGGACAGGGGACGAAAAACTGTTTTTT. V is TRBV18 and J is TRBJ1-4; TRBD1 matches 10 bases. V shed 3 bases, J shed 8 bases, and the junction held 6 bases outside the gene matches. This CDR3 comprises 15 residues. CDR1 is KGHSH and CDR2 is LQKENI in the germline V gene.

V is TRBV7-9 and J is TRBJ2-3; 12 nucleotides line up with TRBD2. CDR3 size: 19 residues. CDR1 is SEHNR, CDR2 FQNEAQ, per germline (reference sequence). Trimming took 1 base from V and 5 from J; bases not matched to a gene: 13. In DNA form, the CDR3 reads TGTGCCAGCAGCTTAGGCCTAGCGGGGGGGACCACCTCAGGAGATACGCAGTATTTT. This gives the protein CASSLGLAGGTTSGDTQYF.

The chain carries TRBV18 and TRBJ1-1; no clear D. Trimming stripped 0 bases from V and 5 bases from J, with 10 bases between. The CDR3 sequence is 14 residues long. Germline assignment: CDR1 KGHSH and CDR2 LQKENI. The CDR3 DNA is TGTGCCAGCTCACCACCCAGAGGTAGGACTGAAGCTTTCTTT. Protein: CASSPPRGRTEAFF.

The chain combines TRBV19 with TRBJ2-3; D gene ambiguous. The CDR3 is 15 residues long. CDR1 is LNHDA and CDR2 is SQIVND in the germline V gene (reference sequence). The V end was cut by 6 bases, the J end by 0 bases, with 13 bases between. CDR3 coding DNA: TGTGCCAGTAGGGAAGGAGTCTATAGCACAGATACGCAGTATTTT. Translated, it gives CASREGVYSTDTQYF.

This rearrangement joins TRBV18 to TRBJ2-1, with TRBD2 matching 10 bases. Losses at the gene ends were 3 bases for V and 9 bases for J; bases not matched to a gene: 11. This CDR3 has 16 residues. CDR1 is KGHSH and CDR2 is LQKENI in the germline V gene. The chain's CDR3 is CASSPWTSGRSSEQFF. CDR3 DNA sequence: TGTGCCAGCTCACCTTGGACTAGCGGAAGGAGTAGTGAGCAGTTCTTC.

V usage is TRBV7-2 and J usage is TRBJ2-7, with TRBD2 matching over 8 bases. Germline-derived CDR1 and CDR2 are SGHTA and FQGNSA. The junction had 4 bases not matched to a gene; V was cut back by 0 bases and J by 0 bases. The CDR3 has 16 amino acids. The CDR3 DNA follows: TGTGCCAGCAGCTTAGCAGACAGCGGGAGCTCCTACGAGCAGTACTTC. Encoded protein: CASSLADSGSSYEQYF.

The chain employs TRBV7-9 and TRBJ1-2, with a weak D call TRBD1 (5 bases). Germline V gene lookup returns CDR1 SEHNR and CDR2 FQNEAQ (reference sequence). This CDR3 spans 14 amino acids. The V end lost 5 bases, the J end lost 2 bases, and 12 bases lay between the germline ends. Written as DNA, the CDR3 is TGTGCCAGCAGCCACATGACAGCAAACTATGGCTACACCTTC. It specifies CASSHMTANYGYTF.

The chain recombines TRBV15 with TRBJ2-5; 9 bases map to TRBD1. V lost 8 bases, J lost 1 base, and 5 bases stayed unmatched. The CDR3 has 14 amino acids. Germline CDR1 is LNHNV and CDR2 is YYDKDF (reference sequence). The CDR3 loop is CATAPQGAQETQYF. CDR3 DNA sequence: TGTGCCACCGCCCCACAGGGGGCCCAAGAGACCCAGTACTTC.

The CDR3 protein is CASSGGTAVGYTF. The CDR3 DNA reads TGTGCCAGTAGTGGGGGGACGGCCGTTGGCTACACCTTC. V usage is TRBV19 and J usage is TRBJ1-2, with D possibly TRBD1 on 5 matching bases. This CDR3 is built from 13 residues. Per the germline V gene, CDR1 is LNHDA and CDR2 is SQIVND (reference sequence). V lost 5 bases, J lost 7 bases, and 14 bases lay in between.

The chain employs TRBV4-2 and TRBJ2-1, with TRBD2 matching 13 bases. The germline gives CDR1 LGHNA, CDR2 YNFKEQ. CDR3 length equals 17 residues. The ends lost 3 bases at V and 8 bases at J; junction bases unmatched: 10. CDR3 nucleotides: TGTGCCAGCAGCCACGAATTAACTAGCGGGAGGGGGGATGAGCAGTTCTTC. It specifies CASSHELTSGRGDEQFF.

The chain recombines TRBV11-3 with TRBJ2-5; 8 bases align to TRBD1. This CDR3 spans 17 amino acids. Per the germline V gene, CDR1 is SGHNT and CDR2 is YENEEA. The V gene end was trimmed by 1 base and the J gene end by 3 bases; junction bases not matched to a gene: 10. The CDR3: CASSLGGTGSEEETQYF. In DNA, the CDR3 is TGTGCCAGCAGCTTAGGTGGGACAGGTTCAGAGGAAGAGACCCAGTACTTC.

The V call is TRBV5-1, the J call TRBJ1-5, with a possible D match to TRBD1 (6 bases). V was pared by 5 bases and J by 5 bases, with 14 bases between. The CDR3 covers 14 residues. The germline V gene has CDR1 SGHRS and CDR2 YFSETQ. CDR3: CASSPLDRDQPQHF. Written as DNA, the CDR3 is TGCGCCAGCAGTCCCCTGGACAGAGATCAGCCCCAGCATTTT.